This is a list of T cell receptor beta chains from one sample in a study of CD8 T cells in ankylosing spondylitis. TCRdb re-analysed the 5' RACE reads in MiXCR, keeping a single row per CDR3 protein. The sample has around 140,000 distinct CDR3 sequences, about a sixth seen once. Sequencing was done on a sample of blood, either unsorted or a sorted T cell fraction (not recorded which). Source of these receptors: a male donor with ankylosing spondylitis. CDR3s include the opening cysteine and the closing phenylalanine or tryptophan. Each record gives: D gene, clone size, CDR3 length, J gene, V gene, CDR3 protein, CDR3 DNA. A D gene is named only where the DNA matches it firmly. Not every row has a clone size; where given, it reads once, few, many or a size class.

d_call: TRBD2; clone_size: few; cdr3_length: 15; j_call: TRBJ2-5; v_call: TRBV29-1; cdr3_aa: CSVGGSGTLKETQYF; cdr3_nt: TGCAGCGTTGGTGGCAGCGGGACGTTAAAAGAGACCCAGTACTTC
d_call: .; clone_size: many; cdr3_length: 13; j_call: TRBJ2-1; v_call: TRBV27; cdr3_aa: CASSRRGGNEQFF; cdr3_nt: TGTGCCAGCAGTCGAAGGGGGGGTAATGAGCAGTTCTTC
d_call: .; clone_size: few; cdr3_length: 17; j_call: TRBJ1-4; v_call: TRBV7-2; cdr3_aa: CASSLRGQKDFNEKLFF; cdr3_nt: TGTGCCAGCAGCTTACGGGGGCAGAAAGACTTTAATGAAAAACTGTTTTTT
d_call: TRBD2; clone_size: many; cdr3_length: 15; j_call: TRBJ2-1; v_call: TRBV2; cdr3_aa: CASSEASGDYNEQFF; cdr3_nt: TGTGCCAGCAGTGAGGCTAGCGGGGATTACAATGAGCAGTTCTTC
d_call: .; clone_size: .; cdr3_length: 16; j_call: TRBJ2-7; v_call: TRBV12-3/TRBV12-4; cdr3_aa: CASSFGIHLHPYEQYF; cdr3_nt: TGTGCCAGCAGTTTTGGAATTCATCTCCACCCGTACGAGCAGTACTTC
d_call: .; clone_size: few; cdr3_length: 15; j_call: TRBJ2-2; v_call: TRBV29-1; cdr3_aa: CSVEVSGPNTGELFF; cdr3_nt: TGCAGCGTTGAAGTGAGCGGACCGAACACCGGGGAGCTGTTTTTT
d_call: .; clone_size: .; cdr3_length: 14; j_call: TRBJ2-3; v_call: TRBV12-3/TRBV12-4; cdr3_aa: CASSLMGSTDTQYF; cdr3_nt: TGTGCCAGCAGTTTAATGGGGAGCACAGATACGCAGTATTTT
d_call: .; clone_size: few; cdr3_length: 13; j_call: TRBJ2-7; v_call: TRBV20-1; cdr3_aa: CSASGPGSYEQYF; cdr3_nt: TGCAGTGCTAGTGGGCCAGGGAGCTACGAGCAGTACTTC
d_call: TRBD1; clone_size: few; cdr3_length: 14; j_call: TRBJ1-2; v_call: TRBV25-1; cdr3_aa: CASSDWTGNYGYTF; cdr3_nt: TGTGCCAGCAGTGATTGGACAGGGAACTATGGCTACACCTTC
d_call: .; clone_size: .; cdr3_length: 11; j_call: TRBJ2-1; v_call: TRBV20-1; cdr3_aa: CSARLVREQFF; cdr3_nt: TGCAGTGCAAGACTAGTTCGCGAGCAGTTCTTC
d_call: .; clone_size: many; cdr3_length: 13; j_call: TRBJ2-7; v_call: TRBV7-2; cdr3_aa: CASSITVFYEQYF; cdr3_nt: TGTGCCAGCAGCATAACGGTCTTCTACGAGCAGTACTTC
d_call: .; clone_size: few; cdr3_length: 17; j_call: TRBJ1-2; v_call: TRBV6-2/TRBV6-3; cdr3_aa: CASSRDSPGPPNYGYTF; cdr3_nt: TGTGCCAGCAGCCGAGACAGCCCGGGTCCGCCTAACTATGGCTACACCTTC
d_call: TRBD1; clone_size: .; cdr3_length: 16; j_call: TRBJ2-2; v_call: TRBV27; cdr3_aa: CASSLATGGGTGELFF; cdr3_nt: TGTGCCAGCAGTTTAGCGACAGGGGGTGGAACCGGGGAGCTGTTTTTT
d_call: TRBD1; clone_size: .; cdr3_length: 13; j_call: TRBJ1-1; v_call: TRBV29-1; cdr3_aa: CSVYRTGGTEAFF; cdr3_nt: TGCAGCGTATATCGAACAGGGGGCACTGAAGCTTTCTTT
d_call: .; clone_size: .; cdr3_length: 14; j_call: TRBJ2-7; v_call: TRBV5-5; cdr3_aa: CASSFAGLDYEQYF; cdr3_nt: TGTGCCAGCAGCTTTGCAGGGTTGGACTACGAGCAGTACTTC
d_call: .; clone_size: few; cdr3_length: 14; j_call: TRBJ1-1; v_call: TRBV6-1; cdr3_aa: CASREEVSLETAFF; cdr3_nt: TGTGCCAGCAGGGAGGAGGTATCGTTGGAAACAGCTTTCTTT
d_call: TRBD1; clone_size: few; cdr3_length: 16; j_call: TRBJ2-3; v_call: TRBV11-3; cdr3_aa: CASSSDGTGGTDTQYF; cdr3_nt: TGTGCCAGCAGCTCAGACGGGACAGGGGGCACAGATACGCAGTATTTT
d_call: .; clone_size: few; cdr3_length: 15; j_call: TRBJ2-1; v_call: TRBV18; cdr3_aa: CASSPPGLADNEQFF; cdr3_nt: TGTGCCAGCTCACCACCGGGCTTAGCAGACAATGAGCAGTTCTTC
d_call: TRBD2; clone_size: few; cdr3_length: 15; j_call: TRBJ2-1; v_call: TRBV2; cdr3_aa: CANPGLPLVNNEQFF; cdr3_nt: TGTGCCAACCCGGGACTACCACTTGTGAACAATGAGCAGTTCTTC
d_call: TRBD2; clone_size: .; cdr3_length: 14; j_call: TRBJ2-7; v_call: TRBV6-2/TRBV6-3; cdr3_aa: CASRRTSGVYEQYF; cdr3_nt: TGTGCCAGCAGGCGGACTAGCGGGGTCTACGAGCAGTACTTC
d_call: .; clone_size: few; cdr3_length: 13; j_call: TRBJ2-7; v_call: TRBV27; cdr3_aa: CASSSGNLVEQYF; cdr3_nt: TGTGCCAGCAGTTCTGGCAATTTGGTGGAGCAGTACTTC
d_call: .; clone_size: .; cdr3_length: 14; j_call: TRBJ1-1; v_call: TRBV9; cdr3_aa: CASSVAGGNTEAFF; cdr3_nt: TGTGCCAGCAGCGTAGCCGGAGGGAACACTGAAGCTTTCTTT